Below, 28 T cell receptor beta chains from the same sample are listed, as sequenced in a study of shared clonotypes between healthy human individuals (dated by TCRdb to the early 2020s). Preparation of the library involved the immunoSEQ multiplex PCR assay. Imported from immuneACCESS, the table was reduced by TCRdb to in-frame sequences with V and J called. These copies leave out some clones; in studies compared against another copy, an unresolved V gene accounts for under half, and the cause of the remainder is not known. The sample yields about 1.9 million clones; 80% to 95% were counted once. The top ten clonotypes cover under 2% of the sample. CD8 naive samples were CD45RO-negative cells positively selected for CCR7, giving a CD45RA+CCR7+ population that excluded TemRA cells. The sequencing input was naive CD8+ T cells from PBMCs. The cell subset or site label on this specimen signifies: CD45RA+CCR7+. The origin of the receptors is a young man in good health. Some clones in this sample may be carry-over from other donors' samples.

The genes are TRBV4-2 and TRBJ1-1; D is undetermined. V lost 1 base to trimming and J lost 3 bases, with 12 bases between them. This CDR3 is 15 amino acids long. The germline V gene has CDR1 LGHNA and CDR2 YNFKEQ. The CDR3 region is CASSQGHSTYTEAFF. The CDR3 DNA sequence: TGTGCCAGCAGCCAAGGTCACAGTACTTACACTGAAGCTTTCTTT.

J is TRBJ2-7 and V is TRBV7-9; 9 bases align to TRBD1. Losses at the gene ends were 4 bases for V and 6 bases for J; bases not matched to a gene: 10. Germline assignment: CDR1 SEHNR and CDR2 FQNEAQ (reference sequence). This CDR3 is 15 amino acids long. In DNA form, the CDR3 reads TGTGCCAGCAGCTCAACGAGGACAGGGGCGCGCGAGCAGTACTTC. Amino acids: CASSSTRTGAREQYF.

The J gene is TRBJ1-1, the V gene TRBV5-5; D uncertain. With 5 bases removed from V and 6 bases from J, the gap between germline ends came to 17 bases. The CDR3 contains 14 residues. Per germline, CDR1 SGHKS and CDR2 YYEKEE (reference sequence). Written as DNA, the CDR3 is TGTGCCAGCAGGCCGGTCCTGGAAAGAGCTGAAGCTTTCTTT. Protein sequence: CASRPVLERAEAFF. The variable domain in full, with the rest retrieved from reference TRBV5-5 and TRBJ1-1, is DAGVTQSPTHLIKTRGQQVTLRCSPISGHKSVSWYQQVLGQGPQFIFQYYEKEERGRGNFPDRFSARQFPNYSSELNVNALLLGDSALYLCASRPVLERAEAFFGQGTRLTVV.

This chain links TRBV4-3 with TRBJ1-3; D is possibly TRBD1 (5 bases). The CDR3 consists of 15 residues. Per the germline V gene, CDR1 is LGHNA and CDR2 is YSLEER. The ends were cut back, 0 bases at V and 4 bases at J, with 10 bases in the middle. The CDR3 is CASSQDWGEGNTIYF. DNA of the CDR3: TGCGCCAGCAGCCAAGATTGGGGCGAAGGAAACACCATATATTTT.

On this clone: Other DNA sequences within the sample encode an identical CDR3. This rearrangement joins TRBV27 to TRBJ1-1, with 7 bases aligning to TRBD1. Germline CDR1 and CDR2: MNHEY and SMNVEV (reference sequence). The junction had 4 bases not matched to a gene; V was cut back by 5 bases and J by 1 base. The CDR3 length is 14 residues. CDR3 in DNA: TGTGCCAGCAGTCCGCGGACAGGGAACACTGAAGCTTTCTTT. It specifies CASSPRTGNTEAFF.

This chain connects TRBV5-1 to TRBJ2-1; weak D call: TRBD1 (5 bases). The CDR3 consists of 12 residues. Germline CDR1 SGHRS, CDR2 YFSETQ. V lost 7 bases and J 5 bases, leaving 10 bases between the germline ends. The CDR3 region is CASGLGDNEQFF. In DNA form, the CDR3 reads TGCGCCAGCGGTTTAGGGGACAATGAGCAGTTCTTC. Filled out from reference TRBV5-1 and TRBJ2-1, the complete variable domain reads KAGVTQTPRYLIKTRGQQVTLSCSPISGHRSVSWYQQTPGQGLQFLFEYFSETQRNKGNFPGRFSGRQFSNSRSEMNVSTLELGDSALYLCASGLGDNEQFFGPGTRLTVL.

The chain joins TRBV19 to TRBJ1-2; a weak D match, TRBD1 (6 bases). V lost 3 bases to trimming and J lost 7 bases, with 9 bases between them. CDR1 and CDR2 (germline): LNHDA, SQIVND (reference sequence). This CDR3 contains 12 residues. CDR3: CASSIGGLGYTF. The CDR3 DNA follows: TGTGCCAGTAGTATCGGGGGGCTTGGCTACACCTTC.

The rearrangement joins TRBV6-6 to TRBJ1-2, with D unresolved. The CDR3 extends over 11 amino acids. Germline assignment: CDR1 MNHNY and CDR2 SVGAGI (reference sequence). Between the trimmed V and J ends, which lost 7 bases and 8 bases, there was a span of 11 bases. The CDR3 sequence: CASTAGSGYTF. CDR3 coding DNA: TGTGCCAGCACCGCCGGGAGCGGCTACACCTTC.

This rearrangement joins TRBV11-2 to TRBJ2-7, with 10 bases aligning to TRBD2. V shed 4 bases, J shed 5 bases, and the junction held 8 bases outside the gene matches. Germline CDR1 and CDR2: SGHAT and FQNNGV. The length of the CDR3 is 15 residues. CDR3 in amino acids: CASSSGTSVSHEQYF. Here the CDR3 DNA reads TGTGCCAGCAGCTCAGGGACTAGCGTATCCCACGAGCAGTACTTC.

The chain combines TRBV7-6 with TRBJ2-7, with D possibly TRBD1 on 6 matching bases. V lost 1 base and J lost 5, with 9 bases in between. The germline gives CDR1 SGHVS, CDR2 FNYEAQ. The CDR3 contains 13 residues. The CDR3 is CASSLGDNDEQYF. The DNA for the CDR3 is TGTGCCAGCAGCTTAGGGGACAACGACGAGCAGTACTTC.

The chain carries TRBV9 and TRBJ2-7; the D is unclear. Looked up from germline, CDR1 is SGDLS and CDR2 is YYNGEE. The ends were cut back, 3 bases at V and 3 bases at J, with 10 bases in the middle. The length of the CDR3 is 13 residues. DNA of the CDR3: TGTGCCAGCAGCGCGGGTCTCTTCTACGAGCAGTACTTC. It translates to CASSAGLFYEQYF.

This chain connects TRBV4-2 to TRBJ2-1; 15 bases align to TRBD2. The CDR3 contains 20 residues. Germline V gives CDR1 LGHNA, CDR2 YNFKEQ. V gave up 0 bases and J gave up 8 bases; unmatched junction bases: 14. CDR3 amino acids: CASSQDRTSGRAKGFDEQFF. The CDR3, as DNA: TGTGCCAGCAGCCAAGATCGGACTAGCGGGAGGGCCAAGGGTTTTGATGAGCAGTTCTTC.

This clone has just one count. V and J are TRBV5-4 and TRBJ2-4; 8 bases map to TRBD2. Trimming cost V 4 bases and J 2 bases; bases outside gene matches: 14. The length of the CDR3 is 18 residues. Germline V gene data show CDR1 as SGHNT and CDR2 as YYREEE (reference sequence). CDR3 sequence reads: CASSPAKAGERTKNIQYF. CDR3 DNA: TGTGCCAGCAGCCCCGCAAAAGCGGGAGAGAGGACCAAAAACATTCAGTACTTC.

The CDR3 reads CASSQSGTQYF. The CDR3 nucleotides read TGCGCCAGCAGTCAAAGCGGGACCCAGTACTTC. The rearrangement uses TRBV23-1 and TRBJ2-5; tentative D call: TRBD2 (5 bases). TRBV23-1 has ORF status, its function being uncertain. The V end was cut by 2 bases, the J end by 7 bases, with 5 bases between. The CDR3 is 11 amino acids.

This chain links TRBV5-8 with TRBJ1-3; D perhaps matches TRBD1 (5 bases). CDR3 length equals 16 residues. The germline V gene has CDR1 SGHTS and CDR2 YDEGEE. Trimming shortened V by 1 base and J by 1 base, and 12 bases separated the two germline ends. The CDR3 DNA follows: TGTGCCAGCAGCTTGAACCCACAGGAGTCTGGAAACACCATATATTTT. As protein: CASSLNPQESGNTIYF.

The J gene is TRBJ2-1, the V gene TRBV13; possible D gene TRBD2, 5 bases. This CDR3 spans 16 amino acids. Germline values: CDR1 PRHDT, CDR2 FYEKMQ (reference sequence). The V gene lost 4 bases and the J gene lost 0 bases, with 13 bases spanning the gap. CDR3 sequence reads: CASSSPLGSSYNEQFF. The CDR3 bases are TGTGCCAGCAGCTCCCCTTTGGGGAGCTCCTACAATGAGCAGTTCTTC.

CDR3 sequence: CASSPPGSGNTIYF. CDR3 DNA sequence: TGTGCCAGCAGTCCCCCCGGCTCTGGAAACACCATATATTTT. The chain links TRBV6-5 to TRBJ1-3; D gene unclear. V was cut by 5 bases and J by 0 bases, with 8 bases left in between. This CDR3 contains 14 residues. Looked up from germline, CDR1 is MNHEY and CDR2 is SVGAGI.

This clone was seen only once. V usage is TRBV6-5 and J usage is TRBJ2-7, with D tentatively TRBD2 (5 bases). The ends were cut back, 5 bases at V and 4 bases at J, with 18 bases in the middle. This CDR3 has 15 amino acids. Germline CDR1 and CDR2: MNHEY and SVGAGI. The CDR3 reads CASSPLVAGGYEQYF. The CDR3 bases are TGTGCCAGCAGTCCCCTGGTGGCAGGAGGATACGAGCAGTACTTC.

The CDR3 bases are TGCGCCAGCAGCCAAGAGGCCAGGACGAACACCGGGGAGCTGTTTTTT. This gives the protein CASSQEARTNTGELFF. The J gene is TRBJ2-2, the V gene TRBV4-1; D gene unclear. The CDR3 is made up of 16 amino acids. V was shortened by 0 bases and J by 0 bases, with 8 bases between the two germline ends. Germline values: CDR1 MGHRA, CDR2 YSYEKL.

The rearrangement joins TRBV27 to TRBJ2-3; TRBD2 agrees at 7 bases. Germline CDR1 MNHEY, CDR2 SMNVEV (reference sequence). With V trimmed by 5 bases and J by 2 bases, 7 bases remained unmatched. The CDR3 length is 15 residues. This CDR3 is CASSLWGGDTDTQYF. The CDR3 DNA follows: TGTGCCAGCAGTCTATGGGGAGGGGACACAGATACGCAGTATTTT.

V usage is TRBV28 and J usage is TRBJ1-2; 12 positions match TRBD1. The CDR3 runs to 15 residues. The trim removed 3 bases at V and 8 bases at J, leaving 7 bases unmatched. Germline lookup yields CDR1 MDHEN and CDR2 SYDVKM. CDR3 amino acids: CASSFRGTGGAGYTF. DNA for the CDR3: TGTGCCAGCAGTTTTCGCGGGACAGGGGGCGCAGGCTACACCTTC.

This chain joins TRBV29-1 and TRBJ1-1, with 9 bases matching TRBD1. Trimming at V came to 4 bases and at J to 1 base, leaving 4 bases not matched to a gene. The CDR3 has 14 residues. Germline loops: CDR1 SQVTM, CDR2 ANQGSEA. In DNA, the CDR3 is TGCAGCGTTGCTGACAGGGGGTGGAACACTGAAGCTTTCTTT. Residues: CSVADRGWNTEAFF.

As for this clone: This clone may be a read error of a much larger clone one base away. The chain employs TRBV11-2 and TRBJ2-7; D is undetermined. CDR3 size: 11 residues. Deletions cut 2 bases from V and 3 bases from J, with 2 bases between. The germline V gene has CDR1 SGHAT and CDR2 FQNNGV. CDR3 bases: TGTGCCAGCAGCTTAATCTACGAGCAGTACTTC. Its protein is CASSLIYEQYF.

This clone was recorded once. The chain joins TRBV7-9 to TRBJ2-7; D is uncertain. V was clipped by 4 bases and J by 4 bases, with 11 bases between them. CDR1 SEHNR and CDR2 FQNEAQ come from the germline V gene (reference sequence). The CDR3 totals 13 residues. CDR3: CASSSPTQYEQYF. DNA for the CDR3: TGTGCCAGCAGCTCCCCGACTCAGTACGAGCAGTACTTC.

This chain connects TRBV9 to TRBJ2-1; 7 nucleotides align to TRBD1. CDR1 and CDR2 from the germline V gene are SGDLS and YYNGEE. The CDR3 is 14 residues long. V gave up 3 bases and J gave up 3 bases; unmatched junction bases: 3. This CDR3 is CASSGRQGYNEQFF. The CDR3 nucleotides read TGTGCCAGCAGCGGACGACAGGGCTACAATGAGCAGTTCTTC.

The chain carries TRBV7-2 and TRBJ1-1; a weak D match, TRBD1 (5 bases). The CDR3 is made up of 13 amino acids. V was cut by 7 bases and J by 4 bases, with 13 bases left in between. From germline, CDR1 is SGHTA and CDR2 FQGNSA. CDR3: CASTGGVGTEAFF. CDR3 sequence (DNA): TGTGCCAGCACCGGGGGGGTGGGCACTGAAGCTTTCTTT.

This clone was counted a few times. The chain couples TRBV28 to TRBJ2-3; D not resolved. Trimming took 9 bases from V and 0 from J, leaving 4 bases between them. The CDR3 is 11 residues long. The germline CDR1 and CDR2 sequences are MDHEN and SYDVKM. The CDR3 DNA reads TGTGCCAGTCAGAGCACAGATACGCAGTATTTT. It translates to CASQSTDTQYF.

The chain joins TRBV30 to TRBJ2-7, with D maybe TRBD2 (6 bases). The V end was cut by 2 bases, the J end by 2 bases, with 16 bases between. There are 15 residues in the CDR3. Germline V CDR1 and CDR2: GTSNPN, SVGIG (reference sequence). The CDR3 nucleotides are TGTGCCTGGAGTAAGCCGGGAGACGGCGCCTACGAGCAGTACTTC. Its protein is CAWSKPGDGAYEQYF.